A single sample gave rise to the 22 T cell receptor beta chains below, sequenced in a study of T cells after yellow fever vaccination. One entry per CDR3 protein results from TCRdb running MiXCR on the 5' RACE reads. This sample yields over 25,000 distinct CDR3 sequences, of which 5.5% are seen a single time; 12% belongs to the top ten. Sequencing used PBMCs, either bulk or a sorted T-cell subset (CD4+, CD8+, memory, or dextramer-sorted; not recorded which), obtained 15 days after the yellow fever booster vaccination. All receptors derive from a man aged 25-45 years who received the YFV17D yellow fever vaccine.

Ten or more counts support this clonotype. The rearrangement joins TRBV3-1 to TRBJ2-5; D call uncertain. V lost 4 bases, J lost 4 bases, and 10 bases lay in between. Per the germline V gene, CDR1 is LGHDT and CDR2 is YNNKEL (reference sequence). CDR3 size: 13 residues. The CDR3 DNA sequence: TGTGCCAGCAGCCCCCCCGGGCGAGAGACCCAGTACTTC. This gives the protein CASSPPGRETQYF.

The gene calls are TRBV6-2 or TRBV6-3 and TRBJ2-1; D gene uncertain. Germline V CDR1 and CDR2: MNHEY, SVGEGT. The CDR3 contains 15 residues. The CDR3 spells CSSCQELTDYNEQFF. DNA for the CDR3: TGTAGCAGCTGCCAAGAGCTAACAGACTACAATGAGCAGTTCTTC.

In its sample, this clonotype was seen a few times. The chain employs TRBV5-4 and TRBJ1-1, with D maybe TRBD1 (6 bases). CDR1 is SGHNT and CDR2 is YYREEE in the germline V gene (reference sequence). V shed 7 bases and J shed 3 bases, with 16 bases lying between them. The CDR3 sequence is 14 residues long. DNA of the CDR3: TGTGCCAGCGACTCTGGAGGGGGAGACACTGAAGCTTTCTTT. Protein sequence: CASDSGGGDTEAFF.

The chain combines TRBV5-5 with TRBJ2-5; TRBD2 matches 13 bases. Per germline, CDR1 SGHKS and CDR2 YYEKEE (reference sequence). The CDR3 length is 16 residues. The V gene end was trimmed by 4 bases and the J gene end by 12 bases; junction bases not matched to a gene: 15. In nucleotides, the CDR3 is TGTGCCAGCAGCGCCCGCCCCGGGACTAGCGGGGCGGCCGAGTACTTC. Translation gives CASSARPGTSGAAEYF.

This clonotype was counted many times. J is TRBJ2-5 and V is TRBV29-1, with D possibly being TRBD1 (5 bases). Germline CDR1 SQVTM, CDR2 ANQGSEA. V was cut by 6 bases and J by 2 bases, with 10 bases left in between. The CDR3 sequence is 12 residues long. The CDR3 DNA sequence: TGCAGCGTAGACAGCGATCAAGAGACCCAGTACTTC. Translated: CSVDSDQETQYF.

This clonotype was recorded many times. The V gene is TRBV6-2 or TRBV6-3, the J gene TRBJ2-2; TRBD2 aligns across 12 bases. The V and J ends lost 0 bases and 4 bases, in that order; junction bases with no gene match: 6. Germline CDR1 reads MNHEY; CDR2 reads SVGEGT. The CDR3 covers 18 residues. The CDR3 sequence: CASSYSKLAGGATGELFF. CDR3 bases: TGTGCCAGCAGTTACTCCAAGCTAGCGGGAGGGGCCACCGGGGAGCTGTTTTTT.

This clonotype has ten or more counts. V and J are TRBV10-3 and TRBJ2-1, with 13 bases fitting TRBD2. Germline CDR1 and CDR2: ENHRY and SYGVKD. V shed 7 bases and J 5 bases; nucleotides not matched to a gene: 5. The CDR3 covers 15 residues. This CDR3 reads CAITSGLAGDNEQFF. In DNA form, the CDR3 reads TGTGCCATCACCTCCGGACTAGCGGGGGACAATGAGCAGTTCTTC.

This clonotype was recorded at least ten times. The chain employs TRBV6-5 and TRBJ2-6; D may match TRBD1 or TRBD2 (6 bases each). Germline CDR1 is MNHEY and CDR2 is SVGAGI. This CDR3 has 15 amino acids. The ends were cut back, 4 bases at V and 4 bases at J, with 11 bases in the middle. CDR3 nucleotide sequence: TGTGCCAGCAGTTCCGGGGGCCGGGGGGCCAACGTCCTGACTTTC. Protein: CASSSGGRGANVLTF.

This clonotype was counted ten times or more. The gene calls are TRBV30 and TRBJ2-1; possibly TRBD1 for D (6 bases). Trimming took off 1 base at V and 5 bases at J, with 12 bases between the two ends. Germline CDR1 and CDR2: GTSNPN and SVGIG (reference sequence). This CDR3 has 14 residues. The CDR3 DNA is TGTGCCTGGAGTGACAGGGTCCCCAACAATGAGCAGTTCTTC. It is translated as CAWSDRVPNNEQFF.

As concerns this clonotype: A much bigger clone sits one base away, suggesting this may be a read error. This chain connects TRBV18 to TRBJ2-7; D is unresolved. The length of the CDR3 is 14 residues. Trimming pared 1 base from V and 3 bases from J, leaving 10 bases between. Germline CDR1 KGHSH, CDR2 LQKENI. CDR3 sequence reads: CASSPRSGIYEQYF. The CDR3, as DNA: TGTGCCAGCTCACCACGTTCAGGAATCTACGAGCAGTACTTC.

This clonotype was counted ten times or more. The chain uses TRBV4-2 and TRBJ2-7; TRBD1 might be the D (6 bases). V was trimmed by 0 bases and J by 3 bases, leaving 9 bases between them. This CDR3 has 14 residues. CDR1 and CDR2 (germline): LGHNA, YNFKEQ. The CDR3 loop is CASSQEPGDYEQYF. The CDR3 coding sequence is TGTGCCAGCAGCCAAGAGCCAGGGGACTACGAGCAGTACTTC.

This clonotype was observed many times. The chain's CDR3 is CASSGTGQGSPLHF. The CDR3, as DNA: TGTGCCAGCAGCGGCACGGGACAGGGGTCACCCCTCCACTTT. This chain joins TRBV7-2 and TRBJ1-6; 10 bases are a match to TRBD1. Trimming at V came to 5 bases and at J to 10 bases, leaving 5 bases not matched to a gene. CDR3 length: 14 amino acids. Germline loops: CDR1 SGHTA, CDR2 FQGNSA.

This clonotype was counted ten times or more. The gene calls are TRBV30 and TRBJ1-2; 10 bases map to TRBD1. Per the germline V gene, CDR1 is GTSNPN and CDR2 is SVGIG (reference sequence). This CDR3 spans 15 amino acids. V trimming: 4 bases; J trimming: 8 bases; junction bases outside the gene matches: 13. CDR3 in DNA: TGTGCCTGGAAACCTCCGGGACAGGGGTGGTCGGGCTACACCTTC. This encodes CAWKPPGQGWSGYTF.

Many counts were recorded for this clonotype. The chain combines TRBV6-5 with TRBJ1-3, with 10 bases fitting TRBD1. The CDR3 is 17 amino acids. Germline V gene sequence: CDR1 MNHEY, CDR2 SVGAGI. V trimming: 6 bases; J trimming: 3 bases; junction bases outside the gene matches: 11. CDR3 bases: TGTGCCAGCAGGATGGGACAGGGGTCTCTCCTTGGAAACACCATATATTTT. Translation gives CASRMGQGSLLGNTIYF.

This clonotype has a count of ten or more. V and J are TRBV4-2 and TRBJ2-3, with D tentatively TRBD2 (5 bases). The V gene's germline CDR1 is LGHNA and CDR2 YNFKEQ. The CDR3 consists of 16 residues. V was pared by 1 base and J by 4 bases, with 15 bases between. This CDR3 is CASSQGGSGSADTQYF. As DNA, the CDR3 is TGTGCCAGCAGCCAAGGGGGTTCGGGAAGCGCAGATACGCAGTATTTT.

The chain links TRBV19 to TRBJ2-7; TRBD1 aligns across 9 bases. Germline V CDR1 and CDR2: LNHDA, SQIVND (reference sequence). The CDR3 runs 14 residues. J gave up 3 bases and V 5 bases, and 5 bases lay outside the gene matches. Written as DNA, the CDR3 is TGTGCCAGTAGTCTCCGGGACAGGGACTACGAGCAGTACTTC. Encoded protein: CASSLRDRDYEQYF.

This clonotype has at least ten counts. The chain couples TRBV4-3 to TRBJ2-4; the match to TRBD2 covers 8 bases. J was trimmed by 8 bases and V by 2 bases; bases with no gene match: 8. The CDR3 is made up of 15 amino acids. Germline lookup yields CDR1 LGHNA and CDR2 YSLEER. CDR3 DNA: TGCGCCAGCAGCCAAAGCGGGAGTGGTTGGGACATTCAGTACTTC. Its translation is CASSQSGSGWDIQYF.

This clonotype was recorded many times. The DNA for the CDR3 is TGCAGCGTCTCAGCGGTCTACCAAGAGACCCAGTACTTC. Its protein product is CSVSAVYQETQYF. The rearrangement links TRBV29-1 to TRBJ2-5; TRBD2 is a possible D gene (5 bases). Germline V gene sequence: CDR1 SQVTM, CDR2 ANQGSEA. Trimming took off 6 bases at V and 0 bases at J, with 11 bases between the two ends. This CDR3 has 13 residues.

The rearrangement joins TRBV7-2 to TRBJ1-1; 7 bases match TRBD1. Per the germline V gene, CDR1 is SGHTA and CDR2 is FQGNSA. CDR3 length: 13 residues. V gave up 5 bases and J gave up 6 bases; unmatched junction bases: 6. CDR3 in amino acids: CASSVRQGPEAFF. As DNA, the CDR3 is TGTGCCAGCAGCGTCCGACAGGGCCCTGAAGCTTTCTTT.

The sample holds many counts of this clonotype. The chain is built from TRBV19 and TRBJ2-7; D is ambiguous. This CDR3 comprises 15 residues. The V end lost 6 bases, the J end lost 3 bases, and 18 bases lay between the germline ends. Germline values: CDR1 LNHDA, CDR2 SQIVND (reference sequence). The CDR3 DNA sequence: TGTGCCAGTAGGGGTGCGGCGCGGTATGGCTACGAGCAGTACTTC. This translates into CASRGAARYGYEQYF. Full variable domain (missing parts from reference TRBV19 and TRBJ2-7): DGGITQSPKYLFRKEGQNVTLSCEQNLNHDAMYWYRQDPGQGLRLIYYSQIVNDFQKGDIAEGYSVSREKKESFPLTVTSAQKNPTAFYLCASRGAARYGYEQYFGPGTRLTVT.

This clonotype was seen at least ten times. This chain links TRBV29-1 with TRBJ2-2; no definite D call. CDR1 SQVTM and CDR2 ANQGSEA come from the germline V gene. This CDR3 spans 12 amino acids. The V and J ends lost 5 bases and 4 bases respectively, with 8 bases between them. Here the CDR3 DNA reads TGCAGCGTTTCCAAGGGCACCGGGGAGCTGTTTTTT. It is translated as CSVSKGTGELFF.

This clonotype was observed many times. The chain carries TRBV7-9 and TRBJ2-1; 11 nucleotides agree with TRBD2. CDR1 and CDR2 from the germline V gene are SEHNR and FQNEAQ (reference sequence). After removal of 5 bases from V and 5 bases from J, the junction contained 11 bases not matched to a gene. The CDR3 contains 17 residues. The DNA for the CDR3 is TGTGCCAGCAGCCCCCCGCTCGCGACTAGCGGGGACAATGAGCAGTTCTTC. Amino acid sequence: CASSPPLATSGDNEQFF.